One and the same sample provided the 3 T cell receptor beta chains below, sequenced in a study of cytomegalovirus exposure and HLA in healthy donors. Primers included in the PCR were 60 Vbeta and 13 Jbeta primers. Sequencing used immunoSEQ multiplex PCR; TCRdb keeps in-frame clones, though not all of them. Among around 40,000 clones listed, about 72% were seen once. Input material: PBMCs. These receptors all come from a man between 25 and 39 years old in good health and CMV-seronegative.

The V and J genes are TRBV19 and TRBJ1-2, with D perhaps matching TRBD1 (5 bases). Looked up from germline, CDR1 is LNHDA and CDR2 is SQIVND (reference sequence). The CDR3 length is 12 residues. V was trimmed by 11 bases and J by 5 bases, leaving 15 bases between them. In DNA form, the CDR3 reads TGTGCCTCCCGGGACCGGGGGTATGGCTACACCTTC. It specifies CASRDRGYGYTF.

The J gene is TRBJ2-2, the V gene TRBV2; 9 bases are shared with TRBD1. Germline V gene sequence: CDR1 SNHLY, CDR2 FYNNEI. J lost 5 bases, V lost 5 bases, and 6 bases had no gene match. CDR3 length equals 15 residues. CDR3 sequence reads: CASSTGTGSTGELFF. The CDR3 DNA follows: TGTGCCAGCAGTACCGGGACAGGGAGTACCGGGGAGCTGTTTTTT.

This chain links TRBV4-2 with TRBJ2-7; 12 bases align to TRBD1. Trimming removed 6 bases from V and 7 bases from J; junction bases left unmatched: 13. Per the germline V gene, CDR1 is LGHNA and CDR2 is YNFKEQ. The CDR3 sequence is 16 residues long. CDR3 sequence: CASRTTGTGGSGEQYF. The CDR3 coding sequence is TGTGCCAGCAGGACCACTGGGACAGGGGGCTCAGGGGAGCAGTACTTC.